Reported below is one TCR beta chain. The germline V gene has CDR1 SGHTA and CDR2 FQGNSA. The CDR3 runs 16 residues. V was clipped by 5 bases and J by 4 bases; unmatched bases: 14. This sample is drawn from a study of blood T cell repertoires in COVID-19. Original handling: Amplification of reference gene primers was used by the study to estimate nucleated cell counts. Method: immunoSEQ multiplex PCR; TCRdb's copy keeps in-frame clones and lacks some. From that table come the V and J calls and clone size; the DNA was used to work out D and trimming. The table lists 130,000 to 150,000 clones, around four fifths of them singletons, with about 40% in the top ten.

The receptor was derived from a human donor in a cohort sampled during active COVID-19. The V and J genes are TRBV7-2 and TRBJ2-7; TRBD1 aligns across 7 bases. Sequencing was performed on peripheral blood. The CDR3 spells CASSGTRTGNQYEQYF. The CDR3 bases are TGTGCCAGCAGCGGCACCAGGACAGGCAACCAGTACGAGCAGTACTTC.